The sequence of this T cell receptor beta chain was determined in a study of siplizumab effects on memory and regulatory T cells. General study results and limits: The study found that mappable alloreactive CD4+ clones averaged about 70% Treg-derived with siplizumab and more than 25% in controls.

Assayed TCR templates numbered roughly 93,000 for each sample. TCRdb's copy holds only in-frame clones and misses some; the assay was immunoSEQ multiplex PCR. The sample consists of about 50,000 clones, less than 90% of them appearing once. The germline V and J ends were trimmed by 1 base and 4 bases, with 12 bases remaining between them. Germline V gives CDR1 MGHRA, CDR2 YSYEKL. This CDR3 has 15 residues. Note on this clone: Antigen unknown.

Across a few donor pairs, the naive, memory, effector memory and TEMRA subsets were sequenced without stimulation. The sequence was collected from a human donor in good health. Sequencing was performed on naive CD8+ T cells sorted from blood. The chain carries TRBV4-1 and TRBJ2-3, with a weak D call TRBD1 (5 bases). CDR3 sequence: CASSQGAGWADTQYF. The CDR3 region has the DNA TGCGCCAGCAGCCAAGGGGCAGGGTGGGCAGATACGCAGTATTTT.